The 30 T cell receptor beta chains presented below share a single source sample, sequenced in a study of blood T cells in healthy people across ages (dated by TCRdb to 2014 to 2015). The library was obtained by 5' RACE. Sequencer: Illumina HiSeq 2500. A second PCR of about 6 to 11 cycles was performed with a sample-barcoded 5' primer and a J-beta primer mix. TCRdb took the public reads, trimmed them with fastp at Q25, ran MiXCR for clone calling and kept in-frame beta chains. Rows are unified per CDR3 protein, each entry keeping the most common DNA and genes. Counted in this sample were about 1.4 million distinct CDR3 sequences; approximately 60% of them appeared once. Jointly, the top ten make up 6.5% to 8.5% of the sample. Sequences were obtained from blood. The receptors originated from a man aged 18 to 35 in good health.

This clonotype has a handful of counts. The V gene is TRBV29-1, the J gene TRBJ2-7; no firm D call. This CDR3 has 13 residues. From germline, CDR1 is SQVTM and CDR2 ANQGSEA. Trimming removed 3 bases from V and 1 base from J, with 10 bases in between. CDR3 region: CSVDTLPSYEQYF. CDR3 coding DNA: TGCAGCGTTGATACACTGCCATCCTACGAGCAGTACTTC.

The V call is TRBV7-2, the J call TRBJ1-6, with no clear D. The CDR3 is 17 residues long. Germline V gene sequence: CDR1 SGHTA, CDR2 FQGNSA. The germline V and J ends were trimmed by 1 base and 0 bases, with 10 bases remaining between them. CDR3 residues: CASSLGVPSSYNSPLHF. CDR3 DNA sequence: TGTGCCAGCAGCTTAGGAGTCCCGAGCTCCTATAATTCACCCCTCCACTTT.

The V call is TRBV2, the J call TRBJ1-4, with 7 bases fitting TRBD1. V lost 7 bases, J lost 6 bases, and 8 bases stayed unmatched. The CDR3 contains 14 residues. Germline V gives CDR1 SNHLY, CDR2 FYNNEI. This CDR3 is CASNPTGSDEKLFF. CDR3 nucleotide sequence: TGTGCCAGCAACCCGACAGGGAGCGATGAAAAACTGTTTTTT. Supplemented by reference TRBV2 and TRBJ1-4, the full variable domain reads EPEVTQTPSHQVTQMGQEVILRCVPISNHLYFYWYRQILGQKVEFLVSFYNNEISEKSEIFDDQFSVERPDGSNFTLKIRSTKLEDSAMYFCASNPTGSDEKLFFGSGTQLSVL.

The V call is TRBV7-2, the J call TRBJ2-5; D unclear. The J call may be faulty, since TRBJ2-7 better matches the DNA end. This CDR3 has 12 amino acids. Germline values: CDR1 SGHTA, CDR2 FQGNSA. CDR3 amino acids: CASSSSGTEQYF. The CDR3 DNA reads TGTGCCAGCAGCTCGTCGGGCACCGAGCAGTACTTC.

V usage is TRBV15 and J usage is TRBJ2-1, with TRBD1 matching 9 bases. There are 15 residues in the CDR3. Germline V lookup: CDR1 LNHNV, CDR2 YYDKDF (reference sequence). The J segment lost 7 bases and the V segment lost 1 base, leaving 5 bases of the junction unmatched. The CDR3 loop reads CATSRAGQGGNEQFF. CDR3 coding DNA: TGTGCCACCAGCAGAGCGGGACAGGGCGGGAATGAGCAGTTCTTC.

This chain uses TRBV6-2 or TRBV6-3 with TRBJ1-2; perhaps TRBD1 as D (5 bases). V was shortened by 0 bases and J by 2 bases, with 19 bases between the two germline ends. The germline V gene encodes CDR1 MNHEY and CDR2 SVGEGT. The CDR3 is made up of 18 amino acids. The CDR3 protein is CASSYSGPGTNVNYGYTF. Written as DNA, the CDR3 is TGTGCCAGCAGTTACTCGGGGCCAGGGACCAACGTAAACTATGGCTACACCTTC.

This sequence joins TRBV6-2 or TRBV6-3 and TRBJ2-1, with a tentative D call TRBD2 (6 bases). The CDR3 spans 14 residues. CDR1 is MNHEY and CDR2 is SVGEGT in the germline V gene. V was cut by 6 bases and J by 0 bases, with 9 bases left in between. This chain's CDR3 is CASRDGGSYNEQFF. Written as DNA, the CDR3 is TGTGCCAGCAGGGACGGGGGCTCCTACAATGAGCAGTTCTTC.

This rearrangement joins TRBV5-5 to TRBJ1-2; D gene uncertain. The CDR3 has 16 amino acids. Germline lookup yields CDR1 SGHKS and CDR2 YYEKEE (reference sequence). With 0 bases removed from V and 0 bases from J, the gap between germline ends came to 12 bases. The CDR3 here is CASSLATEFANYGYTF. CDR3 sequence (DNA): TGTGCCAGCAGCTTGGCCACAGAATTTGCTAACTATGGCTACACCTTC.

The chain links TRBV4-1 to TRBJ1-2; a possible D gene is TRBD1 (5 bases). The CDR3 has 15 amino acids. V shed 1 base and J shed 8 bases, with 17 bases lying between them. Germline V gives CDR1 MGHRA, CDR2 YSYEKL. CDR3 nucleotides: TGCGCCAGCAGCCAAGGTTCAGGGTTCCAGCGCGGCTACACCTTC. Its protein product is CASSQGSGFQRGYTF.

The chain couples TRBV2 to TRBJ2-1; D perhaps matches TRBD2 (5 bases). CDR3 length: 15 amino acids. Trimming removed 6 bases at V and 4 bases at J, with 16 bases between. CDR1 and CDR2 (germline): SNHLY, FYNNEI. The DNA of the CDR3 is TGTGCCAGCAGGGAACAAGGAGGTTTTTACAATGAGCAGTTCTTC. It yields the protein CASREQGGFYNEQFF.

V usage is TRBV7-2 and J usage is TRBJ1-4, with D possibly matching TRBD1 (6 bases). The V and J ends lost 0 bases and 8 bases respectively, with 13 bases between them. CDR3 length: 15 residues. CDR1 is SGHTA and CDR2 is FQGNSA in the germline V gene. CDR3 coding DNA: TGTGCCAGCAGCTTAGCGGGGTTGGGGGGCGAAAAACTGTTTTTT. Amino acids: CASSLAGLGGEKLFF.

The chain recombines TRBV7-2 with TRBJ2-3; unclear D gene. Trimming pared 3 bases from V and 4 bases from J, leaving 5 bases between. This CDR3 has 12 residues. The germline V gene encodes CDR1 SGHTA and CDR2 FQGNSA. CDR3 region: CASSFPPDTQYF. CDR3 coding DNA: TGTGCCAGCAGCTTTCCCCCAGATACGCAGTATTTT.

The rearrangement uses TRBV4-1 and TRBJ2-1, with a tentative D call TRBD2 (5 bases). Germline CDR1 MGHRA, CDR2 YSYEKL. V gave up 0 bases and J gave up 11 bases, with 14 bases separating them. The CDR3 runs to 14 residues. The DNA of the CDR3 is TGCGCCAGCAGCCAAGAAAACCCTACGGGAAAGCAGTTCTTC. This gives the protein CASSQENPTGKQFF.

The gene calls are TRBV5-1 and TRBJ2-7, with TRBD2 matching over 8 bases. The CDR3 is 16 residues long. In germline, CDR1 is SGHRS, CDR2 YFSETQ. The J segment lost 0 bases and the V segment lost 5 bases, leaving 10 bases of the junction unmatched. CDR3 sequence: CASSRSWRGASYEQYF. The CDR3 nucleotides are TGCGCCAGCAGTAGGAGCTGGCGGGGGGCCTCCTACGAGCAGTACTTC. The full variable domain, rest sourced from reference TRBV5-1 and TRBJ2-7, is KAGVTQTPRYLIKTRGQQVTLSCSPISGHRSVSWYQQTPGQGLQFLFEYFSETQRNKGNFPGRFSGRQFSNSRSEMNVSTLELGDSALYLCASSRSWRGASYEQYFGPGTRLTVT.

This clonotype has a handful of counts. The rearrangement links TRBV4-2 to TRBJ2-7; weak D call: TRBD1 (6 bases). Trimming removed 0 bases at V and 2 bases at J, with 14 bases between. The V gene's germline CDR1 is LGHNA and CDR2 YNFKEQ. The length of the CDR3 is 16 residues. The CDR3 spells CASSQDGGGQTYEQYF. The DNA for the CDR3 is TGTGCCAGCAGCCAAGATGGGGGCGGACAGACCTACGAGCAGTACTTC.

The J gene is TRBJ1-6, the V gene TRBV27; 7 nucleotides agree with TRBD1. The germline CDR1 and CDR2 sequences are MNHEY and SMNVEV (reference sequence). V lost 6 bases to trimming and J lost 12 bases; unmatched junction nucleotides: 8. The CDR3 sequence is 13 residues long. CDR3 amino acids: CASSKDRERPLHF. DNA for the CDR3: TGTGCCAGCAGCAAAGACAGGGAAAGACCCCTCCACTTT.

This clonotype has just one count. This is likely a read error, given that the CDR3 carries no conserved phenylalanine or tryptophan at its end. This chain joins TRBV12-3 or TRBV12-4 and TRBJ2-5, with D uncertain. The CDR3 runs to 12 residues. V was clipped by 3 bases and J by 5 bases, with 7 bases between them. The CDR3 region has the DNA TGTGCCAGCAGTTTGGTTATGGAGACCCAGTACCTC. Residues: CASSLVMETQYL.

The rearrangement uses TRBV15 and TRBJ2-3; 14 positions agree with TRBD2. The CDR3 spans 15 residues. V shed 6 bases and J 4 bases; nucleotides not matched to a gene: 3. The V gene's germline CDR1 is LNHNV and CDR2 YYDKDF (reference sequence). CDR3 bases: TGTGCCACCAGTCTGACTAGCGGGAGGGCAGATACGCAGTATTTT. Translating it yields CATSLTSGRADTQYF.

The J gene is TRBJ2-1, the V gene TRBV24-1, with D perhaps matching TRBD2 (5 bases). The germline V and J ends were trimmed by 0 bases and 7 bases, with 18 bases remaining between them. Germline CDR1 and CDR2: KGHDR and SFDVKD. This CDR3 has 17 amino acids. This CDR3 is CATSDLPGAAPRNEQFF. CDR3 bases: TGTGCCACCAGTGATTTGCCCGGAGCGGCGCCTCGGAATGAGCAGTTCTTC.

This rearrangement joins TRBV6-5 to TRBJ2-3, with TRBD2 matching over 9 bases. The CDR3 has 16 residues. V trimming: 5 bases; J trimming: 6 bases; junction bases outside the gene matches: 12. Germline V lookup: CDR1 MNHEY, CDR2 SVGAGI. The chain's CDR3 is CASSPSGGGAGDTQYF. CDR3 DNA sequence: TGTGCCAGCAGTCCAAGCGGCGGGGGGGCCGGGGATACGCAGTATTTT.

This clonotype was observed a few times. The rearrangement links TRBV10-3 to TRBJ2-3, with 11 bases fitting TRBD2. The CDR3 has 14 amino acids. Trimming took 2 bases from V and 5 from J; bases not matched to a gene: 0. Per germline, CDR1 ENHRY and CDR2 SYGVKD. CDR3 nucleotide sequence: TGTGCCATCAGTGAGGGGACTAGCGGAGATACGCAGTATTTT. As protein: CAISEGTSGDTQYF.

J is TRBJ1-1 and V is TRBV3-1; 9 nucleotides align to TRBD1. The CDR3 has 14 residues. V gave up 2 bases and J gave up 7 bases; unmatched junction bases: 5. The germline CDR1 and CDR2 sequences are LGHDT and YNNKEL (reference sequence). The CDR3 protein is CASSQTGGLSEAFF. The CDR3 nucleotides read TGTGCCAGCAGCCAAACAGGGGGCCTGAGTGAAGCTTTCTTT.

The gene calls are TRBV11-2 and TRBJ2-7; 8 positions match TRBD1. Germline V gene data show CDR1 as SGHAT and CDR2 as FQNNGV. This CDR3 has 14 amino acids. V lost 5 bases, J lost 4 bases, and 7 bases stayed unmatched. In DNA form, the CDR3 reads TGTGCCAGCAGCACCGGACAGGGAGGATACGAGCAGTACTTC. Its translation is CASSTGQGGYEQYF. Using reference TRBV11-2 and TRBJ2-7 for the parts outside the CDR3, the full variable domain is EAGVAQSPRYKIIEKRQSVAFWCNPISGHATLYWYQQILGQGPKLLIQFQNNGVVDDSQLPKDRFSAERLKGVDSTLKIQPAKLEDSAVYLCASSTGQGGYEQYFGPGTRLTVT.

The rearrangement joins TRBV11-2 to TRBJ2-6; no firm D call. The CDR3 has 15 residues. CDR1 is SGHAT, CDR2 FQNNGV, per germline. V dropped 4 bases and J dropped 0 bases, with 7 bases sitting between them. This CDR3 is CASSSSISGANVLTF. CDR3 bases: TGTGCCAGCAGCTCCTCTATCTCTGGGGCCAACGTCCTGACTTTC.

The V call is TRBV20-1, the J call TRBJ2-7; 11 positions agree with TRBD2. The CDR3 consists of 13 residues. CDR1 and CDR2 (germline): DFQATT, SNEGSKA (reference sequence). The J segment lost 4 bases and the V segment lost 6 bases, leaving 5 bases of the junction unmatched. The CDR3 region is CSAPGLADYEQYF. In DNA, the CDR3 is TGCAGTGCCCCGGGACTAGCGGATTACGAGCAGTACTTC.

The chain links TRBV29-1 to TRBJ1-5, with D possibly TRBD1 on 6 matching bases. Germline CDR1 reads SQVTM; CDR2 reads ANQGSEA. Trimming removed 3 bases at V and 6 bases at J, with 15 bases between. The length of the CDR3 is 14 residues. The CDR3 here is CSVDGGGQGQPQHF. CDR3 in DNA: TGCAGCGTTGACGGGGGGGGCCAGGGTCAGCCCCAGCATTTT. The whole variable domain, filled in from reference TRBV29-1 and TRBJ1-5, reads SAVISQKPSRDICQRGTSLTIQCQVDSQVTMMFWYRQQPGQSLTLIATANQGSEATYESGFVIDKFPISRPNLTFSTLTVSNMSPEDSSIYLCSVDGGGQGQPQHFGDGTRLSIL.

This clonotype has only one observation. This chain connects TRBV25-1 to TRBJ2-1, with TRBD2 identical over 8 bases. V gave up 3 bases and J gave up 7 bases; unmatched junction bases: 11. The CDR3 loop spans 16 amino acids. Germline assignment: CDR1 MGHDK and CDR2 SYGVNS. CDR3 region: CASSDRGSGKGNEQFF. The CDR3 DNA reads as TGTGCCAGCAGTGATCGGGGTAGCGGGAAGGGGAATGAGCAGTTCTTC.

The chain employs TRBV4-2 and TRBJ1-4; weak D call: TRBD1 (5 bases). V was trimmed by 4 bases and J by 0 bases, leaving 15 bases between them. CDR3 length equals 17 residues. Per germline, CDR1 LGHNA and CDR2 YNFKEQ. The CDR3 DNA sequence: TGTGCCAGCAGCCGCACGACAGCTTTAACAACTAATGAAAAACTGTTTTTT. Translating it yields CASSRTTALTTNEKLFF.

Only a few counts were recorded for this clonotype. The rearrangement uses TRBV7-6 and TRBJ2-3; weak D call: TRBD1 (6 bases). CDR1 and CDR2 from the germline V gene are SGHVS and FNYEAQ. V gave up 5 bases and J gave up 0 bases, with 15 bases separating them. The CDR3 extends over 16 amino acids. CDR3 bases: TGTGCCAGCAGCCCATTGACAGGCTCTAGCACAGATACGCAGTATTTT. This sequence encodes CASSPLTGSSTDTQYF.

This clonotype appeared a few times. The chain has TRBV29-1 and TRBJ1-2, with TRBD1 matching over 8 bases. V lost 7 bases and J lost 2; bases outside the gene matches: 6. Germline CDR1 is SQVTM and CDR2 is ANQGSEA. The length of the CDR3 is 13 residues. In DNA form, the CDR3 reads TGCAGCGGGGGATCAGGGGGCAACTATGGCTACACCTTC. Its protein product is CSGGSGGNYGYTF.